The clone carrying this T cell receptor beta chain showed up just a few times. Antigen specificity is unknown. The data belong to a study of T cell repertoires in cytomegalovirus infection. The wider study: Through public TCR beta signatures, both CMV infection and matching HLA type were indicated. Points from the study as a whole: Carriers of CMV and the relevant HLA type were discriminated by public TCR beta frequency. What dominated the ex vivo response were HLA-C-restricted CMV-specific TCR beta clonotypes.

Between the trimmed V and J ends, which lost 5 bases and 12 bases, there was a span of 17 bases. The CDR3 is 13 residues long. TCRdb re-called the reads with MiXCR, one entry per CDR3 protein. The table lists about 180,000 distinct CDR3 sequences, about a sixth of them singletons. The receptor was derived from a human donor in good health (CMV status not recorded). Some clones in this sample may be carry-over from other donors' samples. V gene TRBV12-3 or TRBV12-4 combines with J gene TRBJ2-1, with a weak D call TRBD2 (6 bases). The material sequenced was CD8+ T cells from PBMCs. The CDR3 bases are TGTGCCAGCAGTACCTACGACACCGGGGGGCAGTTCTTC. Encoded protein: CASSTYDTGGQFF.